These 21 T cell receptor beta chains originate from one sample sequenced in a study of CD8+ T cells in alopecia areata. Sequencing templates came from extracted RNA that was reverse transcribed into cDNA. TCRdb's table, derived via immunoSEQ multiplex PCR, lists solely in-frame clones and lacks some. The sample yields 150,000 to 200,000 clones, roughly 60% seen once. The treatment was: oral pan-JAK inhibitor, 5-10 mg twice daily. The material sequenced was CD4+ T cells sorted from blood, taken at week 24, from a patient treated with tofacitinib. The receptors were gathered from a human donor with alopecia areata.

This chain joins TRBV30 and TRBJ1-3, with unresolved D. Deletions cut 3 bases from V and 3 bases from J, with 6 bases between. Germline V gene sequence: CDR1 GTSNPN, CDR2 SVGIG (reference sequence). The CDR3 sequence is 12 residues long. CDR3 bases: TGTGCCTGGAGGGGCAGTGGAAACACCATATATTTT. This translates into CAWRGSGNTIYF. The complete variable domain, with remaining parts taken from reference TRBV30 and TRBJ1-3, reads SQTIHQWPATLVQPVGSPLSLECTVEGTSNPNLYWYRQAAGRGLQLLFYSVGIGQISSEVPQNLSASRPQDRQFILSSKKLLLSDSGFYLCAWRGSGNTIYFGEGSWLTVV.

The J gene is TRBJ2-3, the V gene TRBV5-6, with 9 bases matching TRBD1. Germline V gene sequence: CDR1 SGHDT, CDR2 YYEEEE. J gave up 6 bases and V 0 bases, and 11 bases lay outside the gene matches. This CDR3 is built from 17 residues. The CDR3 loop is CASSLVATGGRSDTQYF. The CDR3 region has the DNA TGTGCCAGCAGCTTGGTAGCTACAGGGGGCCGATCTGATACGCAGTATTTT. The full variable domain, with the rest looked up from reference TRBV5-6 and TRBJ2-3, is DAGVTQSPTHLIKTRGQQVTLRCSPKSGHDTVSWYQQALGQGPQFIFQYYEEEERQRGNFPDRFSGHQFPNYSSELNVNALLLGDSALYLCASSLVATGGRSDTQYFGPGTRLTVL.

This clone has just a few counts. J is TRBJ2-5 and V is TRBV18; TRBD1 agrees at 9 bases. The CDR3 extends over 15 amino acids. V dropped 4 bases and J dropped 2; count of bases not matched to a gene: 5. Germline loops: CDR1 KGHSH, CDR2 LQKENI. DNA of the CDR3: TGTGCCAGCTCACTGGGGACAGGGATACAAGAGACCCAGTACTTC. As protein: CASSLGTGIQETQYF.

The V and J genes are TRBV2 and TRBJ2-5; no clear D. The CDR3 runs to 13 residues. CDR1 and CDR2 from the germline V gene are SNHLY and FYNNEI. V was cut by 6 bases and J by 1 base, with 9 bases left in between. The CDR3: CASRDGAQETQYF. The DNA for the CDR3 is TGTGCCAGCAGGGACGGTGCCCAAGAGACCCAGTACTTC.

The rearrangement joins TRBV15 to TRBJ1-2; D is uncertain. Germline V lookup: CDR1 LNHNV, CDR2 YYDKDF (reference sequence). Trimming cost V 2 bases and J 0 bases, with 10 bases left between them. CDR3 length equals 15 residues. The CDR3 region has the DNA TGTGCCACCAGCAGAACCTCATTTTCTAACTATGGCTACACCTTC. It codes for CATSRTSFSNYGYTF.

This clone was counted ten times or more. This chain joins TRBV6-6 and TRBJ2-5; D uncertain. With 2 bases removed from V and 2 bases from J, the gap between germline ends came to 9 bases. CDR3 length equals 14 residues. The V gene's germline CDR1 is MNHNY and CDR2 SVGAGI (reference sequence). The chain's CDR3 is CASSYILGQETQYF. CDR3 DNA: TGTGCCAGCAGTTACATTCTCGGTCAAGAGACCCAGTACTTC.

This clone was found a few times. This chain joins TRBV30 and TRBJ2-1; TRBD2 is a possible D gene (6 bases). V gave up 1 base and J gave up 9 bases, with 19 bases separating them. The CDR3 is made up of 15 amino acids. In germline, CDR1 is GTSNPN, CDR2 SVGIG (reference sequence). The CDR3 nucleotides are TGTGCCTGGAGTGGACTAGTTATACTGGCCCCTGAGCAGTTCTTC. Its protein product is CAWSGLVILAPEQFF.

Worth noting for this clone: At one of its ends the junction is not consistent with the germline gene, which may arise from a read error. Here the CDR3 DNA reads TGTGCCAGCAGCCTAGCGGGGGGCTCCTACGAGCAGTACTTC. Protein product: CASSLAGGSYEQYF. V and J are TRBV7-6 and TRBJ2-7, with 11 bases lining up with TRBD2. Germline assignment: CDR1 SGHVS and CDR2 FNYEAQ. There are 14 residues in the CDR3.

V is TRBV5-4 and J is TRBJ2-7; D is ambiguous. CDR1 and CDR2 (germline): SGHNT, YYREEE (reference sequence). This CDR3 is 15 amino acids long. The V end was cut by 2 bases, the J end by 4 bases, with 16 bases between. CDR3 residues: CASSFIRQPIYEQYF. CDR3 in DNA: TGTGCCAGCAGCTTTATTCGGCAGCCGATTTACGAGCAGTACTTC.

This chain's CDR3 is CASSSGTLYGYTF. The DNA of the CDR3 is TGTGCCAGCAGTTCCGGGACACTCTATGGCTACACCTTC. This sequence joins TRBV28 and TRBJ1-2; possibly TRBD1 for D (6 bases). This CDR3 is 13 amino acids long. The ends were cut back, 4 bases at V and 4 bases at J, with 10 bases in the middle. Germline V lookup: CDR1 MDHEN, CDR2 SYDVKM.

The chain employs TRBV7-9 and TRBJ1-5; D is possibly TRBD1 (5 bases). Germline values: CDR1 SEHNR, CDR2 FQNEAQ (reference sequence). The CDR3 covers 18 residues. V was pared by 3 bases and J by 5 bases, with 23 bases between. The CDR3 reads CASSFTRQGDLRDQPQHF. The CDR3 DNA reads TGTGCCAGCAGCTTTACGCGGCAGGGAGACCTTCGGGATCAGCCCCAGCATTTT.

This chain links TRBV28 with TRBJ1-2, with 7 bases that match TRBD1. V lost 8 bases and J lost 0; bases outside the gene matches: 3. Looked up from germline, CDR1 is MDHEN and CDR2 is SYDVKM. There are 13 residues in the CDR3. The CDR3 sequence is CASVQGANYGYTF. The CDR3 region has the DNA TGTGCCAGCGTCCAGGGGGCTAACTATGGCTACACCTTC.

V and J are TRBV7-2 and TRBJ1-4; D is unclear. V dropped 7 bases and J dropped 0 bases, with 9 bases sitting between them. The germline gives CDR1 SGHTA, CDR2 FQGNSA. The CDR3 has 14 amino acids. CDR3 protein: CASTRSATNEKLFF. Written as DNA, the CDR3 is TGTGCCAGCACCCGGAGTGCAACTAATGAAAAACTGTTTTTT.

As DNA, the CDR3 is TGCGCCAGCAGCTTGCGTACAGGGACCCCCTCTTCCAATGAGCAGTTCTTC. Amino acid sequence: CASSLRTGTPSSNEQFF. V and J are TRBV5-1 and TRBJ2-1, with a tentative D call TRBD1 (6 bases). The CDR3 covers 17 residues. The ends were cut back, 1 base at V and 6 bases at J, with 20 bases in the middle. The germline CDR1 and CDR2 sequences are SGHRS and YFSETQ.

V and J are TRBV2 and TRBJ2-5; D perhaps matches TRBD2 (7 bases). V lost 0 bases and J lost 1, with 12 bases in between. CDR1 and CDR2 (germline): SNHLY, FYNNEI. The CDR3 loop spans 16 amino acids. CDR3 loop: CASSEAVGGPQETQYF. The CDR3 nucleotides read TGTGCCAGCAGTGAAGCGGTGGGGGGGCCCCAAGAGACCCAGTACTTC.

The chain carries TRBV7-2 and TRBJ2-3; D is unclear. Germline V gives CDR1 SGHTA, CDR2 FQGNSA. This CDR3 region has 12 residues. V lost 5 bases and J lost 6, with 9 bases in between. The CDR3 protein is CASSKDGDTQYF. The CDR3 DNA reads as TGTGCCAGCAGCAAAGACGGGGATACGCAGTATTTT.

The rearrangement joins TRBV29-1 to TRBJ1-1; no firm D call. This CDR3 region has 13 residues. Trimming shortened V by 4 bases and J by 0 bases, and 9 bases separated the two germline ends. Germline V lookup: CDR1 SQVTM, CDR2 ANQGSEA. The CDR3 DNA is TGCAGCGTTGTACCGCTCCTGAACACTGAAGCTTTCTTT. Amino acid sequence: CSVVPLLNTEAFF. The whole variable domain, remainder taken from reference TRBV29-1 and TRBJ1-1, is SAVISQKPSRDICQRGTSLTIQCQVDSQVTMMFWYRQQPGQSLTLIATANQGSEATYESGFVIDKFPISRPNLTFSTLTVSNMSPEDSSIYLCSVVPLLNTEAFFGQGTRLTVV.

This chain links TRBV6-5 with TRBJ2-7, with 9 bases matching TRBD1. The CDR3 contains 14 residues. With V trimmed by 4 bases and J by 7 bases, 8 bases remained unmatched. The germline V gene has CDR1 MNHEY and CDR2 SVGAGI. The CDR3, as DNA: TGTGCCAGCAGTTCGGACAGGGGAATAGGTGAGCAGTACTTC. This codes for CASSSDRGIGEQYF.

The chain uses TRBV11-3 and TRBJ1-6; D gene ambiguous. In germline, CDR1 is SGHNT, CDR2 YENEEA. The V gene lost 1 base and the J gene lost 9 bases, with 7 bases spanning the gap. CDR3 length: 13 residues. CDR3 protein: CASSLGAGSPLHF. For the CDR3, the DNA is TGTGCCAGCAGCTTAGGAGCTGGTTCACCCCTCCACTTT.

This chain uses TRBV7-2 with TRBJ1-2; D is undetermined. Germline values: CDR1 SGHTA, CDR2 FQGNSA. The CDR3 loop spans 12 amino acids. Trimming pared 1 base from V and 5 bases from J, leaving 5 bases between. The CDR3 protein is CASSLEQYGYTF. The CDR3 coding sequence is TGTGCCAGCAGCTTAGAACAGTATGGCTACACCTTC.

This clone has only a few counts. CDR3 bases: TGTGCCAGCAGCGGCCGGGACAGGGTCGACATTCAGTACTTC. This encodes CASSGRDRVDIQYF. The chain combines TRBV9 with TRBJ2-4, with TRBD1 matching 9 bases. This CDR3 region has 14 residues. V shed 3 bases and J 8 bases; nucleotides not matched to a gene: 6. CDR1 SGDLS and CDR2 YYNGEE come from the germline V gene. The entire variable domain, with the rest obtained from reference TRBV9 and TRBJ2-4, is as follows: DSGVTQTPKHLITATGQRVTLRCSPRSGDLSVYWYQQSLDQGLQFLIQYYNGEERAKGNILERFSAQQFPDLHSELNLSSLELGDSALYFCASSGRDRVDIQYFGAGTRLSVL.